This entry features one TCR beta chain sequence. This entry is derived from a study of blood T cell repertoires in COVID-19. Trimming cost V 3 bases and J 4 bases, with 15 bases left between them. This CDR3 has 15 residues. Germline CDR1 and CDR2: LNHDA and SQIVND (reference sequence). In the original workflow: Reference gene primer amplification yielded estimated nucleated cell counts. The method was immunoSEQ multiplex PCR; TCRdb's version includes in-frame clones alone and lacks a portion of them. For V, J and clone size, that table is used; D and trimming come from the DNA. This table has about 89,000 clones, about 88% appearing once.

Sample: peripheral blood. The V and J genes are TRBV19 and TRBJ1-2, with D possibly TRBD1 on 5 matching bases. The sequence was collected from a man older than 75 with active or convalescent COVID-19. The CDR3 sequence is CASSIEAYGAYGYTF. CDR3 bases: TGTGCCAGTAGTATTGAAGCCTATGGGGCCTATGGCTACACCTTC.